The 18 T cell receptor beta chains reported below all come from one sample, sequenced in a study of molecular identifiers for immune sequencing clone quantification. TCRdb re-called the PCR reads with MiXCR, one entry per CDR3 protein. The table records some 580,000 distinct CDR3 sequences, about 25% of them present only once. Sequenced input: naive CD8+ T cells from blood, with Jurkat cell RNA spiked in. As to subset: FACS-sorted CD8+CD4-CCR7+CD45RA+ naive T cells. Every receptor here comes from a human donor in good health. Some libraries in this study had Jurkat cell RNA spiked in.

This clonotype was detected ten times or more. The rearrangement joins TRBV20-1 to TRBJ2-7; no definite D call. Germline V lookup: CDR1 DFQATT, CDR2 SNEGSKA (reference sequence). The CDR3 runs to 14 residues. V was shortened by 2 bases and J by 2 bases, with 13 bases between the two germline ends. The CDR3 DNA follows: TGCAGTGCTAGAAGTCCTGACGCAGCCTACGAGCAGTACTTC. Amino acids: CSARSPDAAYEQYF.

To note about this clonotype: This sequence may be a read error, since a much larger clone differs from it by one base. The genes are TRBV4-3 and TRBJ2-3; D remains ambiguous. The germline CDR1 and CDR2 sequences are LGHNA and YSLEER. The CDR3 is 15 residues long. DNA for the CDR3: TGCGCCAGCAGCCAATCTCCAGTTAACACAAATACGCAGTATTTT. Protein sequence: CASSQSPVNTNTQYF.

The chain carries TRBV4-3 and TRBJ1-2; D perhaps matches TRBD1 (6 bases). Deletions cut 0 bases from V and 5 bases from J, with 16 bases between. Looked up from germline, CDR1 is LGHNA and CDR2 is YSLEER. The CDR3 sequence is 16 residues long. The CDR3 bases are TGCGCCAGCAGCCAAGAGGCCAGGGGTAGAGGGTATGGCTACACCTTC. Translated: CASSQEARGRGYGYTF.

To note about this clonotype: This is likely a read error, given that the CDR3 carries no conserved phenylalanine or tryptophan at its end. J is TRBJ1-1 and V is TRBV7-2; D is unresolved. CDR3 size: 16 residues. Germline V CDR1 and CDR2: SGHTA, FQGNSA. Trimming removed 7 bases at V and 2 bases at J, with 20 bases between. The CDR3 DNA is TGTGCCAGCACCGACCACGCGCTAGAAATAAACACTGAAGCTTTCCTT. Translation gives CASTDHALEINTEAFL.

Worth noting for this clonotype: It may be a read error: a sequence one base away is much more abundant. This chain links TRBV7-2 with TRBJ2-7, with 7 bases matching TRBD2. The germline V gene has CDR1 SGHTA and CDR2 FQGNSA. The CDR3 runs to 15 residues. The junction had 11 bases not matched to a gene; V was cut back by 3 bases and J by 6 bases. The CDR3 sequence is CASSFPNGGTCEQYF. The CDR3 bases are TGTGCCAGCAGCTTCCCGAACGGGGGGACCTGCGAGCAGTACTTC.

V and J are TRBV2 and TRBJ2-3; 9 nucleotides match TRBD2. This CDR3 comprises 15 residues. V shed 5 bases, J shed 2 bases, and the junction held 5 bases outside the gene matches. Germline V gene data show CDR1 as SNHLY and CDR2 as FYNNEI. The CDR3 reads CASSNVAGVTDTQYF. For the CDR3, the DNA is TGTGCCAGCAGTAATGTAGCGGGAGTCACAGATACGCAGTATTTT. The full variable domain, completed using reference TRBV2 and TRBJ2-3, is EPEVTQTPSHQVTQMGQEVILRCVPISNHLYFYWYRQILGQKVEFLVSFYNNEISEKSEIFDDQFSVERPDGSNFTLKIRSTKLEDSAMYFCASSNVAGVTDTQYFGPGTRLTVL.

The chain links TRBV12-3 or TRBV12-4 to TRBJ1-5, with 8 bases lining up with TRBD1. The ends lost 5 bases at V and 2 bases at J; junction bases unmatched: 14. The length of the CDR3 is 18 residues. Written as DNA, the CDR3 is TGTGCCAGCAGTACGCACGCCTCAGGGGGCATGGGCAATCAGCCCCAGCATTTT. It is translated as CASSTHASGGMGNQPQHF.

As to this clonotype: Being one base from a much bigger clone, this may be a read error. The chain employs TRBV27 and TRBJ1-5; no firm D call. Trimming cost V 0 bases and J 3 bases, with 6 bases left between them. The CDR3 is 14 amino acids. Germline V gene lookup returns CDR1 MNHEY and CDR2 SMNVEV (reference sequence). The CDR3 sequence: CASSLSFHNQPQHF. The CDR3 DNA is TGTGCCAGCAGTTTATCCTTCCACAATCAGCCCCAGCATTTT.

This clonotype showed up just a few times. This chain links TRBV30 with TRBJ1-1; unclear D gene. Germline lookup yields CDR1 GTSNPN and CDR2 SVGIG (reference sequence). Trimming shortened V by 4 bases and J by 1 base, and 10 bases separated the two germline ends. This CDR3 spans 13 amino acids. This CDR3 is CAWNNRQNTEAFF. The CDR3 DNA is TGTGCCTGGAACAATCGACAGAACACTGAAGCTTTCTTT.

This clonotype has at least ten counts. The chain employs TRBV7-2 and TRBJ2-7; 12 bases fit TRBD2. CDR3 size: 15 residues. The germline gives CDR1 SGHTA, CDR2 FQGNSA. V lost 2 bases and J lost 6; bases outside the gene matches: 5. The CDR3: CASSLLAGGPAEQYF. Here the CDR3 DNA reads TGTGCCAGCAGCTTACTAGCGGGAGGGCCGGCCGAGCAGTACTTC.

A note on this clonotype: A much larger clone is a single base away; this may be a read error. The rearrangement uses TRBV4-3 and TRBJ2-1; D is undetermined. Germline CDR1 and CDR2: LGHNA and YSLEER. The V and J ends lost 0 bases and 5 bases respectively, with 8 bases between them. The CDR3 is 14 amino acids. CDR3 in amino acids: CASSQDRAHNEQFF. Written as DNA, the CDR3 is TGCGCCAGCAGCCAAGACCGGGCCCACAATGAGCAGTTCTTC.

This clonotype was observed a few times. The chain carries TRBV7-8 and TRBJ2-2, with 9 bases lining up with TRBD2. Germline V gives CDR1 SGHVS, CDR2 FQNEAQ. Trimming took 8 bases from V and 4 from J; bases not matched to a gene: 2. The CDR3 consists of 13 residues. CDR3 DNA: TGTGCCAGCCGCGGGGGGGCCACCGGGGAGCTGTTTTTT. Encoded protein: CASRGGATGELFF.

This clonotype was seen many times. The chain carries TRBV9 and TRBJ1-5, with TRBD1 as a possible D gene (6 bases). Trimming left V 3 bases short and J 3 bases short, with 10 bases between. Germline V gives CDR1 SGDLS, CDR2 YYNGEE. This CDR3 has 14 amino acids. The CDR3 DNA follows: TGTGCCAGCAGCGCAGGACAGACCAATCAGCCCCAGCATTTT. It translates to CASSAGQTNQPQHF.

Worth noting for this clonotype: This may be a read error: a much more frequent sequence differs by one nucleotide. The V call is TRBV14, the J call TRBJ1-1; D gene uncertain. Germline V gives CDR1 SGHDN, CDR2 FVKESK. This CDR3 is 17 amino acids long. The CDR3 bases are TGTGCCAGCAGCCAAGGAGACAAGTTCGATATGAACACTGGAGCTTTCTTT. The encoded protein is CASSQGDKFDMNTGAFF. Combining the CDR3 with reference TRBV14 and TRBJ1-1 gives the whole variable domain EAGVTQFPSHSVIEKGQTVTLRCDPISGHDNLYWYRRVMGKEIKFLLHFVKESKQDESGMPNNRFLAERTGGTYSTLKVQPAELEDSGVYFCASSQGDKFDMNTGAFFGQGTRLTVV.

This clonotype appeared many times. V and J are TRBV20-1 and TRBJ2-7; 14 nucleotides match TRBD2. Trimming cost V 3 bases and J 5 bases; bases outside gene matches: 6. This CDR3 is built from 15 residues. CDR1 is DFQATT and CDR2 is SNEGSKA in the germline V gene (reference sequence). The CDR3 DNA follows: TGCAGTGCTAGGAATCTGACTAGCGGGAGGGACGAGCAGTACTTC. This sequence encodes CSARNLTSGRDEQYF.

There are a few counts of this clonotype. This sequence joins TRBV13 and TRBJ1-3, with D possibly being TRBD1 (5 bases). Trimming shortened V by 3 bases and J by 0 bases, and 9 bases separated the two germline ends. CDR3 length: 15 amino acids. Germline V gives CDR1 PRHDT, CDR2 FYEKMQ (reference sequence). The CDR3 loop reads CASSLVGVSGNTIYF. DNA for the CDR3: TGTGCCAGCAGCTTGGTGGGGGTCTCTGGAAACACCATATATTTT.

The sample holds a few counts of this clonotype. The chain carries TRBV4-1 and TRBJ1-2; 8 positions agree with TRBD1. With V trimmed by 4 bases and J by 3 bases, 4 bases remained unmatched. This CDR3 has 14 residues. Germline-derived CDR1 and CDR2 are MGHRA and YSYEKL. The CDR3 spells CASSPLTGDYGYTF. CDR3 nucleotide sequence: TGCGCCAGCAGCCCCCTGACAGGGGACTATGGCTACACCTTC.

Concerning this clonotype itself: One base away lies a much larger clone, so this may be a sequencing read error. This rearrangement joins TRBV7-9 to TRBJ2-7; D may be TRBD1 or TRBD2 (5 bases each). CDR3 length: 14 amino acids. In germline, CDR1 is SEHNR, CDR2 FQNEAQ (reference sequence). The V gene lost 5 bases and the J gene lost 3 bases, with 14 bases spanning the gap. The CDR3 DNA follows: TGTGCCAGCAGCCCCCCGGGACGGTACTACGAGCAGTACTTC. Its translation is CASSPPGRYYEQYF.